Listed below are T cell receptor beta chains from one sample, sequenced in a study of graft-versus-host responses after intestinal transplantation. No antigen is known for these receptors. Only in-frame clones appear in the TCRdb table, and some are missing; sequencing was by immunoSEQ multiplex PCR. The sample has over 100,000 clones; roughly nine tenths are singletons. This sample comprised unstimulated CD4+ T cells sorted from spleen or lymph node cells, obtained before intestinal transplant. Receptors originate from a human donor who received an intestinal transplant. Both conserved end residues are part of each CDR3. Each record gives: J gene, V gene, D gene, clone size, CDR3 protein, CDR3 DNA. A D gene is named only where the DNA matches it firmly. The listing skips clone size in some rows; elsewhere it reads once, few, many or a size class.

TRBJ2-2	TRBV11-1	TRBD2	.	CASSWTSGGTGELFF	TGTGCCAGCAGCTGGACTAGCGGGGGCACCGGGGAGCTGTTTTTT
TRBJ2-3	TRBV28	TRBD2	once	CASSPHRLAGGHF	TGTGCCAGCAGTCCCCATAGACTAGCGGGAGGGCACTTT
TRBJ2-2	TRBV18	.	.	CASSPETSLRTGELFF	TGTGCCAGCTCACCAGAGACTTCCCTGAGGACCGGGGAGCTGTTTTTT
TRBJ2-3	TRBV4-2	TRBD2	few	CASSQVPRVSGGASTDTQYF	TGTGCCAGCAGCCAAGTCCCAAGAGTAAGCGGGGGTGCTAGCACAGATACGCAGTATTTT
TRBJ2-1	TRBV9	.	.	CASSPNERSQFF	TGTGCCAGCAGCCCCAATGAACGGAGTCAGTTCTTC
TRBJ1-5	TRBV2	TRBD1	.	CASSARDSKYQPQHF	TGTGCCAGCAGTGCCAGGGACAGCAAATATCAGCCCCAGCATTTT
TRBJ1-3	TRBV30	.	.	CAWTLGQGRNTIYF	TGTGCCTGGACGTTGGGGCAGGGGAGGAACACCATATATTTT
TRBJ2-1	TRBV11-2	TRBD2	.	CASSRGTSGSRSYNEQFF	TGTGCCAGCAGCCGAGGGACTAGCGGGAGTCGATCCTACAATGAGCAGTTCTTC
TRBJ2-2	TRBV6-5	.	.	CASRDLGRNTGELFF	TGTGCCAGCAGGGATTTGGGGCGGAACACCGGGGAGCTGTTTTTT
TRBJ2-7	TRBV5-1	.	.	CASSPRDFLAYEQYF	TGCGCCAGCAGCCCCCGGGACTTCTTAGCCTACGAGCAGTACTTC
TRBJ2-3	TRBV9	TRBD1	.	CASSPTGTAHTDTQYF	TGTGCCAGCAGTCCGACCGGGACAGCCCACACAGATACGCAGTATTTT
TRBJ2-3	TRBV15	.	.	CATSRLTSYPSTDTQYF	TGTGCCACCAGCAGACTCACCAGTTATCCGAGCACAGATACGCAGTATTTT
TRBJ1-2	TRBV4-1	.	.	CASSQGGGYTF	TGCGCCAGCAGCCAAGGAGGAGGCTACACCTTC
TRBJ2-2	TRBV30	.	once	CAWSVGRINTGELFF	TGTGCCTGGAGTGTAGGCAGGATTAACACCGGGGAGCTGTTTTTT
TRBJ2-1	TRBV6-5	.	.	CASISATYNEQFF	TGTGCCAGCATAAGTGCTACCTACAATGAGCAGTTCTTC
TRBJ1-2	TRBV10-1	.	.	CASTPGYTF	TGCGCCAGCACACCTGGCTACACCTTC
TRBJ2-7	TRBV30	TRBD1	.	CAWSVLPWDRAYEQYF	TGTGCCTGGAGTGTATTACCGTGGGACAGAGCCTACGAGCAGTACTTC
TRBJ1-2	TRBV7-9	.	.	CASSLVGTYGYTF	TGTGCCAGCAGCCTCGTCGGCACCTATGGCTACACCTTC
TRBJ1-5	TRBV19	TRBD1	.	CASSTATGLGSQPQHF	TGTGCCAGTAGTACCGCGACAGGGCTTGGCAGCCAGCCCCAGCATTTT
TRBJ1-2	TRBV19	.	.	CASSFRAAYGYTF	TGTGCCAGTAGTTTCAGGGCCGCCTATGGCTACACCTTC
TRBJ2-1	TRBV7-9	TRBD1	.	CASSSGGQFF	TGTGCCAGCAGTTCAGGGGGGCAGTTCTTC
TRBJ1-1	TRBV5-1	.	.	CASSSMDTSGSTEAFF	TGCGCCAGCAGCTCGATGGACACCTCGGGCTCCACTGAAGCTTTCTTT
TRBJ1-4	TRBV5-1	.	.	CASSPRPEPGTNEKLFF	TGCGCCAGCAGCCCCCGACCGGAACCGGGAACTAATGAAAAACTGTTTTTT
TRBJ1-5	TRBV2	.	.	CASSDRAGKNQPQHF	TGTGCCAGCAGTGATAGGGCAGGGAAGAATCAGCCCCAGCATTTT
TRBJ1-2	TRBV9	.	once	CASSVGRVGGYTF	TGTGCCAGCAGCGTAGGCCGGGTTGGGGGCTACACCTTC
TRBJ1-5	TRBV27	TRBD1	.	CASSLRSPGQGDQTQHF	TGTGCCAGCAGTTTAAGATCCCCGGGACAGGGCGATCAAACCCAGCATTTT